This entry lists 11 T cell receptor beta chains sequenced from one sample in a study of blood T cell repertoires in COVID-19. Only in-frame clones appear in the TCRdb table, and some are missing; sequencing was by immunoSEQ multiplex PCR. This sample has 40,000 to 50,000 clones; roughly nine tenths occur once, and the top ten carry over 15%. The sample comprised peripheral blood. Receptor source: an older man with active COVID-19.

The V and J genes are TRBV3-1 (or the pseudogene TRBV3-2) and TRBJ2-5; 13 positions agree with TRBD2. CDR1 is LGHDT, CDR2 YNNKEL, per germline (reference sequence). The CDR3 runs 17 residues. The trim removed 3 bases at V and 5 bases at J, leaving 9 bases unmatched. CDR3 region: CASSHRLTSGRGETQYF. CDR3 coding DNA: TGTGCCAGCAGCCACCGACTTACTAGCGGGAGGGGTGAGACCCAGTACTTC.

The V gene is TRBV6-2 or TRBV6-3, the J gene TRBJ2-7; TRBD2 is a possible D gene (7 bases). Germline V CDR1 and CDR2: MNHEY, SVGEGT. The V and J ends lost 0 bases and 2 bases respectively, with 11 bases between them. The length of the CDR3 is 15 residues. The CDR3, as DNA: TGTGCCAGCAGTTACTCGGGGGGGCTCACCTACGAGCAGTACTTC. Its protein is CASSYSGGLTYEQYF.

This rearrangement joins TRBV14 to TRBJ2-7; TRBD2 aligns across 9 bases. V lost 0 bases, J lost 3 bases, and 18 bases stayed unmatched. Germline V gene lookup returns CDR1 SGHDN and CDR2 FVKESK. There are 20 residues in the CDR3. Here the CDR3 reads CASSQEVWARGPTSGYEQYF. CDR3 coding DNA: TGTGCCAGCAGCCAAGAAGTTTGGGCCAGGGGACCGACTAGCGGCTACGAGCAGTACTTC.

This clone was detected once. The chain carries TRBV18 and TRBJ2-2, with 9 nucleotides matching TRBD1. The CDR3 is made up of 15 amino acids. The V gene end was trimmed by 2 bases and the J gene end by 3 bases; junction bases not matched to a gene: 1. Germline V gene lookup returns CDR1 KGHSH and CDR2 LQKENI. The CDR3 is CASSPRQGDTGELFF. CDR3 sequence (DNA): TGTGCCAGCTCACCAAGACAGGGGGACACCGGGGAGCTGTTTTTT. The entire variable domain, with the rest obtained from reference TRBV18 and TRBJ2-2, is as follows: NAGVMQNPRHLVRRRGQEARLRCSPMKGHSHVYWYRQLPEEGLKFMVYLQKENIIDESGMPKERFSAEFPKEGPSILRIQQVVRGDSAAYFCASSPRQGDTGELFFGEGSRLTVL.

The chain couples TRBV28 to TRBJ2-3; 7 bases map to TRBD1. Germline assignment: CDR1 MDHEN and CDR2 SYDVKM. Trimming at V came to 6 bases and at J to 6 bases, leaving 6 bases not matched to a gene. This CDR3 spans 13 amino acids. For the CDR3, the DNA is TGTGCCAGCAGAACGACAGGGTTGGATACGCAGTATTTT. Translated, it gives CASRTTGLDTQYF. Together with reference TRBV28 and TRBJ2-3, the CDR3 gives the full variable domain: DVKVTQSSRYLVKRTGEKVFLECVQDMDHENMFWYRQDPGLGLRLIYFSYDVKMKEKGDIPEGYSVSREKKERFSLILESASTNQTSMYLCASRTTGLDTQYFGPGTRLTVL.

The J gene is TRBJ2-1, the V gene TRBV9; D might be TRBD2 (6 bases). Germline lookup yields CDR1 SGDLS and CDR2 YYNGEE. The CDR3 has 16 amino acids. Trimming left V 4 bases short and J 7 bases short, with 21 bases between. CDR3 in amino acids: CASSPYWTISGNEQFF. For the CDR3, the DNA is TGTGCCAGCAGCCCTTACTGGACTATCTCGGGGAATGAGCAGTTCTTC. The full variable domain, in which reference TRBV9 and TRBJ2-1 provide the parts outside the CDR3, is DSGVTQTPKHLITATGQRVTLRCSPRSGDLSVYWYQQSLDQGLQFLIQYYNGEERAKGNILERFSAQQFPDLHSELNLSSLELGDSALYFCASSPYWTISGNEQFFGPGTRLTVL.

The V call is TRBV18, the J call TRBJ2-3; 7 positions agree with TRBD1. Germline V gene sequence: CDR1 KGHSH, CDR2 LQKENI. The V and J ends lost 7 bases and 0 bases, in that order; junction bases with no gene match: 4. CDR3 size: 14 residues. Here the CDR3 DNA reads TGTGCCAGCTGCGACAGGGCTAGCACAGATACGCAGTATTTT. Translating gives CASCDRASTDTQYF.

The V call is TRBV24-1, the J call TRBJ1-6; 8 positions match TRBD1. The germline CDR1 and CDR2 sequences are KGHDR and SFDVKD. V dropped 4 bases and J dropped 8; count of bases not matched to a gene: 9. This CDR3 comprises 16 residues. DNA for the CDR3: TGTGCCACCAGTGAGCCCAGGACAGGGAAGCATTCACCCCTCCACTTT. Translation gives CATSEPRTGKHSPLHF.

This clone was recorded only once. The chain joins TRBV11-2 to TRBJ2-3, with a tentative D call TRBD2 (5 bases). Germline-derived CDR1 and CDR2 are SGHAT and FQNNGV. V was shortened by 1 base and J by 2 bases, with 16 bases between the two germline ends. The CDR3 has 17 amino acids. The chain's CDR3 is CASSLAISVAITDTQYF. Written as DNA, the CDR3 is TGTGCCAGCAGCTTAGCAATTAGCGTAGCTATCACAGATACGCAGTATTTT.

This rearrangement joins TRBV4-1 to TRBJ2-7; 8 nucleotides line up with TRBD2. Germline lookup yields CDR1 MGHRA and CDR2 YSYEKL. Unmatched junction bases numbered 5, after V lost 2 bases and J lost 2 bases. The CDR3 spans 15 residues. The CDR3 is CASSQIAGGPYEQYF. The CDR3 nucleotides read TGCGCCAGCAGCCAAATCGCGGGAGGTCCCTACGAGCAGTACTTC.

This chain uses TRBV2 with TRBJ1-2; D may be TRBD1 (6 bases). Deletions cut 5 bases from V and 4 bases from J, with 11 bases between. The CDR3 consists of 13 residues. Looked up from germline, CDR1 is SNHLY and CDR2 is FYNNEI. The DNA of the CDR3 is TGTGCCAGCAGTTCACAGGGCACCTATGGCTACACCTTC. Protein: CASSSQGTYGYTF.